The T cell receptor (beta chain) under discussion was sequenced for a study of identical twins (dated by TCRdb to about 2016). In terms of the full investigation: The study deep-sequenced TCR alpha and beta repertoires from monozygotic twins, unrelated adults of various ages and cord blood to test whether fetal clonotypes persist. To rule out contamination, the twin experiments were replicated at different times with different library preparation protocols.

The library came from 5' RACE. Sequenced using an Illumina HiSeq 2000. A universal primer binding site was added through template switching, and the final cDNA carried a unique molecular identifier so that TCR cDNA molecules could be counted accurately. Specific primers in the conserved constant-segment region were used to synthesize first-strand cDNA for the TCR alpha and beta chains. Each cDNA library was double barcoded, with a SMART-Mk sample barcode plus Illumina barcodes, to control for contamination. Two successive PCR steps introduced TruSeq adapter sequences along with Illumina sample barcodes. TCR alpha and beta cDNA libraries were sequenced on the Illumina HiSeq platform with custom primers. Turning to the authors' computational methods: Raw reads were processed with MiGEC to extract unique molecular identifiers, and MiXCR was used to determine CDR3 positions. For each individual, recombination models were inferred using an EM algorithm with the repgenHMM and IGoR tools. The analysis of shared clonotypes was done with the tcR package in R, with sharing normalized by the product of cloneset sizes. To study raw recombination free of thymic and clonal selection effects, out-of-frame nonproductive sequences were analyzed. Starting from the raw public reads, TCRdb applied fastp trimming at Q25, assembled clones with MiXCR and retained in-frame beta chains. Each CDR3 protein appears once, grouped with its most common genes and DNA. What appears here as the V and J calls and clone size reflects TCRdb's work, not the paper's. The sample records 550,000 to 700,000 distinct CDR3 sequences, 21% of which are singletons. The leading ten clones occupy 4% to 5.5% of the sample.

At least ten counts were recorded for this clonotype. No antigen is known for it. No much larger clonotype is one base removed from it; base qualities were not supplied. General conclusions and limits of the study: Abundant cord blood beta clonotypes carried fewer insertions; young adult naive repertoires showed a weaker similar trend, while memory repertoires showed none. Excess twin sharing in beta out-of-frame sequences was weaker because fewer shared sequences lowered the signal-to-noise ratio. In monozygotic twins, out-of-frame TCR alpha sharing was systematically underestimated by recombination models, although the models agreed with sharing between unrelated individuals. Compared with coincidental sharing between unrelated individuals, out-of-frame TCR alpha sequences shared between twins showed an excess of sequences with low generation probability. Zero-insertion analyses could be partly confounded by invariant T cells such as MAIT and iNKT, although diverse VJ usage argued against such confounding for most clonotypes. Because the same donors could not be followed over many years, conclusions were based on cross-sectional statistical analysis.

Every donor was a healthy Caucasian. Three pairs of female monozygotic twins, all aged 18 to 29 years, were included in the twin cohort. RNA for TCR libraries was isolated from peripheral blood mononuclear cells. Taken from cysteine to phenylalanine, the CDR3 has 13 residues. Only the CDR3 region is kept as DNA, spanning 39 bases read in frame from base 1. From the germline V gene, CDR1 is SGHDT and CDR2 is YYEEEE. The junction shows trimming of 5 bases on V and 3 bases on J, plus 10 bases between the germline ends. The same sample was also used in a study of T cells expressing NK-cell markers. Per that second paper: In sorted CD3+CD56+NKG2C+, CD3+CD56+NKG2C- and CD3+CD56-NKG2C+ T-cell subsets from eight or nine donors, TCR beta-chain repertoires were profiled. Among the eight sequenced donors, seven were HCMV-seropositive and one was HCMV-seronegative. In several experiments an anti-gammadeltaTCR antibody was added to restrict sorting to alphabetaTCR-expressing T cells. In several donors, the dominant CD3+CD56+NKG2C+ clonotypes were found to rank among the top 10 CD8+ clonotypes and to make up roughly 1.0-7.5% of CD8+ T cells. Those dominant clonotypes were again the most abundant among CD3+CD56-NKG2C+ cells in several donors, at about 28.3-60.1%. Whether the expanded NKG2C-expressing T cell clones were specific for HCMV antigens was left unclear. All eight donors whose samples were sequenced were randomly selected healthy volunteers, three of them men and five women. HCMV serostatus was determined by detecting HCMV-specific IgG in serum with a commercial ELISA kit. For six donors, bulk peripheral blood T-cell repertoires were also sequenced from unsorted PBMC. MIGEC handled demultiplexing of the reads and grouping by UMI, while MiTCR was used to assemble and quantify clonotypes. To exclude erroneous sequences, any TCR cDNA sequence not supported by at least two reads was discarded. The tcR package was used for downstream repertoire analysis, with clonotypes matched between fractions based on CDR3 nucleotide sequence plus V segment. VDJmatch was used to annotate antigen specificity against VDJdb, with one amino acid substitution allowed in CDR3.

The TCR was taken from a woman aged 18-30 years in good health. Sequencing used PBMCs. The rearrangement combines TRBV5-6 with TRBJ2-3; no D segment can be confidently identified. The CDR3 protein sequence reads: CASSPTGTDTQYF. The base sequence is TGTGCCAGCAGTCCGACCGGGACAGATACGCAGTATTTT.